Presented here are 17 T cell receptor beta chains from one specimen sequenced in a study of immune evolution from preneoplasia to lung adenocarcinoma. Produced via immunoSEQ multiplex PCR; TCRdb's table is partial and in-frame only. This repertoire shows 9,000 to 10,000 clones, about 90% found once; its top ten account for around 2.5%. The source material was FFPE invasive lung adenocarcinoma tissue. These TCRs come from an older person with invasive lung adenocarcinoma.

The CDR3: CSVRGGSGSGELFF. In DNA form, the CDR3 reads TGCAGCGTTCGAGGGGGAAGTGGGTCCGGGGAGCTGTTTTTT. The rearrangement joins TRBV29-1 to TRBJ2-2; a possible D gene is TRBD1 (6 bases). Between the trimmed V and J ends, which lost 5 bases and 6 bases, there was a span of 16 bases. CDR3 size: 14 residues. In germline, CDR1 is SQVTM, CDR2 ANQGSEA.

The chain couples TRBV7-2 to TRBJ2-5; D not resolved. CDR1 is SGHTA and CDR2 is FQGNSA in the germline V gene. CDR3 length equals 11 residues. The V end lost 4 bases, the J end lost 7 bases, and 7 bases lay between the germline ends. This CDR3 reads CASSYLWTQYF. The CDR3, as DNA: TGTGCCAGCAGCTACCTTTGGACCCAGTACTTC.

This chain links TRBV30 with TRBJ1-4; no reliable D call. Germline V lookup: CDR1 GTSNPN, CDR2 SVGIG (reference sequence). CDR3 length equals 16 residues. The V end was cut by 3 bases, the J end by 7 bases, with 21 bases between. The CDR3 spells CAWRDPGGPGGEKLFF. CDR3 nucleotide sequence: TGTGCCTGGAGGGACCCGGGCGGGCCCGGTGGTGAAAAACTGTTTTTT.

The chain couples TRBV6-1 to TRBJ2-5; 8 bases match TRBD2. V dropped 0 bases and J dropped 7; count of bases not matched to a gene: 4. The germline CDR1 and CDR2 sequences are MNHNS and SASEGT. This CDR3 is 14 amino acids long. The CDR3: CASSEASGSGTQYF. In DNA form, the CDR3 reads TGTGCCAGCAGTGAAGCCAGCGGGAGCGGGACCCAGTACTTC.

The genes are TRBV7-3 and TRBJ1-2; D is unresolved. Trimming cost V 1 base and J 8 bases, with 14 bases left between them. Germline values: CDR1 SGHTA, CDR2 FQGTGA. There are 14 residues in the CDR3. The CDR3 loop reads CASSLRAERGGYTF. CDR3 in DNA: TGTGCCAGCAGCTTAAGAGCGGAAAGAGGGGGCTACACCTTC.

The chain employs TRBV28 and TRBJ1-2; D gene ambiguous. The V and J ends lost 2 bases and 6 bases respectively, with 7 bases between them. Germline CDR1 MDHEN, CDR2 SYDVKM. This CDR3 contains 12 residues. The CDR3, as DNA: TGTGCCAGCAGTTTAAGTCCCGATGGCTACACCTTC. It translates to CASSLSPDGYTF.

The chain combines TRBV5-1 with TRBJ2-2; D is uncertain. CDR1 and CDR2 from the germline V gene are SGHRS and YFSETQ. The CDR3 totals 16 residues. V gave up 1 base and J gave up 3 bases, with 13 bases separating them. CDR3 residues: CASSLWVGGHTGELFF. CDR3 DNA: TGCGCCAGCAGCTTGTGGGTAGGCGGACACACCGGGGAGCTGTTTTTT. Filled out from reference TRBV5-1 and TRBJ2-2, the complete variable domain reads KAGVTQTPRYLIKTRGQQVTLSCSPISGHRSVSWYQQTPGQGLQFLFEYFSETQRNKGNFPGRFSGRQFSNSRSEMNVSTLELGDSALYLCASSLWVGGHTGELFFGEGSRLTVL.

CDR3 residues: CASSFGGGNNEQFF. The CDR3 coding sequence is TGCGCCAGCAGCTTTGGCGGGGGGAACAATGAGCAGTTCTTC. V gene TRBV5-1 combines with J gene TRBJ2-1, with 8 bases identical to TRBD2. CDR1 and CDR2 from the germline V gene are SGHRS and YFSETQ. The CDR3 is made up of 14 amino acids. Trimming cost V 2 bases and J 5 bases; bases outside gene matches: 3.

Here the CDR3 DNA reads TGTGCCAGCAGCCGCTGGGGGCCAAGCACAGATACGCAGTATTTT. Translated: CASSRWGPSTDTQYF. The chain carries TRBV5-6 and TRBJ2-3; tentatively, D is TRBD1 (6 bases). V dropped 4 bases and J dropped 0 bases, with 12 bases sitting between them. This CDR3 has 15 amino acids. CDR1 is SGHDT, CDR2 YYEEEE, per germline. Drawing the rest from reference TRBV5-6 and TRBJ2-3, the complete variable domain is DAGVTQSPTHLIKTRGQQVTLRCSPKSGHDTVSWYQQALGQGPQFIFQYYEEEERQRGNFPDRFSGHQFPNYSSELNVNALLLGDSALYLCASSRWGPSTDTQYFGPGTRLTVL.

The rearrangement links TRBV5-6 to TRBJ1-1; maybe TRBD1 (6 bases). Trimming took off 0 bases at V and 4 bases at J, with 10 bases between the two ends. Germline lookup yields CDR1 SGHDT and CDR2 YYEEEE. The CDR3 has 14 residues. The CDR3: CASSLGGGRTEAFF. The CDR3 DNA reads TGTGCCAGCAGCTTGGGCGGGGGGCGCACTGAAGCTTTCTTT. Complete variable domain (other parts from reference TRBV5-6 and TRBJ1-1): DAGVTQSPTHLIKTRGQQVTLRCSPKSGHDTVSWYQQALGQGPQFIFQYYEEEERQRGNFPDRFSGHQFPNYSSELNVNALLLGDSALYLCASSLGGGRTEAFFGQGTRLTVV.

The chain recombines TRBV7-9 with TRBJ1-5; no reliable D call. The CDR3 extends over 13 amino acids. V was shortened by 4 bases and J by 6 bases, with 10 bases between the two germline ends. Germline CDR1 SEHNR, CDR2 FQNEAQ (reference sequence). CDR3 loop: CASSSGGSQPQHF. DNA of the CDR3: TGTGCCAGCAGCTCGGGAGGAAGTCAGCCCCAGCATTTT. Variable domain in full (rest from reference TRBV7-9 and TRBJ1-5): DTGVSQNPRHKITKRGQNVTFRCDPISEHNRLYWYRQTLGQGPEFLTYFQNEAQLEKSRLLSDRFSAERPKGSFSTLEIQRTEQGDSAMYLCASSSGGSQPQHFGDGTRLSIL.

This rearrangement joins TRBV7-9 to TRBJ2-3; D gene ambiguous. In germline, CDR1 is SEHNR, CDR2 FQNEAQ (reference sequence). CDR3 length: 13 residues. With 2 bases removed from V and 1 base from J, the gap between germline ends came to 4 bases. For the CDR3, the DNA is TGTGCCAGCAGCTTAATTGGCACAGATACGCAGTATTTT. Translating gives CASSLIGTDTQYF.

The chain couples TRBV7-9 to TRBJ1-1; D is possibly TRBD1 (6 bases). Germline CDR1 reads SEHNR; CDR2 reads FQNEAQ (reference sequence). CDR3 length equals 17 residues. The V end was cut by 3 bases, the J end by 2 bases, with 19 bases between. The chain's CDR3 is CASSFRAGGRKNTEAFF. CDR3 DNA: TGTGCCAGCAGCTTTCGGGCGGGGGGCAGAAAAAACACTGAAGCTTTCTTT.

The genes are TRBV30 and TRBJ2-7; D is possibly TRBD2 (5 bases). Trimming left V 5 bases short and J 7 bases short, with 15 bases between. From germline, CDR1 is GTSNPN and CDR2 SVGIG (reference sequence). CDR3 size: 12 residues. CDR3 loop: CAWGTTWREQYF. CDR3 in DNA: TGTGCCTGGGGCACGACTTGGAGGGAGCAGTACTTC.

The gene calls are TRBV7-8 and TRBJ1-1; TRBD1 aligns across 7 bases. Germline V CDR1 and CDR2: SGHVS, FQNEAQ. There are 15 residues in the CDR3. Trimming removed 1 base from V and 0 bases from J; junction bases left unmatched: 2. The CDR3 coding sequence is TGTGCCAGCAGCTTAGACAGGGGCCTGAACACTGAAGCTTTCTTT. Residues: CASSLDRGLNTEAFF. The full variable domain, rest sourced from reference TRBV7-8 and TRBJ1-1, is GAGVSQSPRYKVAKRGQDVALRCDPISGHVSLFWYQQALGQGPEFLTYFQNEAQLDKSGLPSDRFFAERPEGSVSTLKIQRTQQEDSAVYLCASSLDRGLNTEAFFGQGTRLTVV.

J is TRBJ2-2 and V is TRBV28; no definite D call. The germline V and J ends were trimmed by 0 bases and 3 bases, with 8 bases remaining between them. Germline CDR1 is MDHEN and CDR2 is SYDVKM. The CDR3 totals 15 residues. This chain's CDR3 is CASSLWMGDTGELFF. The CDR3 bases are TGTGCCAGCAGTTTATGGATGGGCGACACCGGGGAGCTGTTTTTT.

J is TRBJ2-2 and V is TRBV6-1; possible D gene TRBD1, 5 bases. From germline, CDR1 is MNHNS and CDR2 SASEGT. Trimming pared 4 bases from V and 6 bases from J, leaving 12 bases between. The CDR3 is 14 residues long. The CDR3 sequence: CASSGRVMAGELFF. In nucleotides, the CDR3 is TGTGCCAGCAGTGGCAGGGTTATGGCCGGGGAGCTGTTTTTT.